The 27 T cell receptor beta chains reported below all come from one sample, sequenced in a study of breast tumors, draining lymph nodes, adjacent tissues. Axillary draining lymph nodes of breast cancer patients supplied the node samples. TCRdb passed the multiplex PCR reads through MiXCR, listing each CDR3 protein once. Of about 180,000 distinct CDR3 sequences in the sample, 25% to 40% were seen once. Source material: axillary lymph node tissue. Source of these receptors: a female donor with breast cancer. Some clones in this sample may be carry-over from other donors' samples.

Ten or more counts support this clonotype. The V gene is TRBV7-3, the J gene TRBJ2-1; D might be TRBD1 (6 bases). CDR3 length equals 15 residues. Trimming pared 1 base from V and 4 bases from J, leaving 11 bases between. Per germline, CDR1 SGHTA and CDR2 FQGTGA. CDR3: CASSLIPDSYNEQFF. CDR3 nucleotides: TGTGCCAGCAGCTTAATCCCGGACAGTTACAATGAGCAGTTCTTC.

In its sample, this clonotype ranks as medium-sized. The CDR3 sequence: CASSPDWAYNSPLHF. CDR3 bases: TGTGCCAGCAGTCCTGACTGGGCGTATAATTCACCCCTCCACTTT. This chain uses TRBV6-6 with TRBJ1-6; no definite D call. CDR1 MNHNY and CDR2 SVGAGI come from the germline V gene (reference sequence). Trimming shortened V by 5 bases and J by 4 bases, and 12 bases separated the two germline ends. CDR3 length equals 15 residues.

This clonotype was counted at least ten times. The V and J genes are TRBV6-1 and TRBJ2-7, with a possible D match to TRBD1 (5 bases). Trimming left V 11 bases short and J 4 bases short, with 15 bases between. This CDR3 is built from 12 residues. The V gene's germline CDR1 is MNHNS and CDR2 SASEGT. CDR3 bases: TGTGCCTCAGGGCCCTCTAGGTACGAGCAGTACTTC. Translated, it gives CASGPSRYEQYF.

This clonotype was picked up many times. The genes are TRBV6-2 or TRBV6-3 and TRBJ2-1; D not certain. The CDR3 contains 12 residues. The V end was cut by 6 bases, the J end by 7 bases, with 10 bases between. Germline-derived CDR1 and CDR2 are MNHEY and SVGEGT. The CDR3 bases are TGTGCCAGCAGCTTAGATAATAATGAGCAGTTCTTC. This codes for CASSLDNNEQFF.

This clonotype was detected many times. The genes are TRBV9 and TRBJ2-1, with TRBD1 identical over 7 bases. Germline lookup yields CDR1 SGDLS and CDR2 YYNGEE. V shed 3 bases, J shed 10 bases, and the junction held 13 bases outside the gene matches. This CDR3 has 15 amino acids. Here the CDR3 reads CASSGPWDRPGEQFF. DNA of the CDR3: TGTGCCAGCAGCGGTCCCTGGGACAGACCAGGAGAGCAGTTCTTC.

This clonotype has a count of ten or more. The rearrangement joins TRBV18 to TRBJ1-6; D is uncertain. V was cut by 2 bases and J by 6 bases, with 8 bases left in between. The CDR3 is 14 residues long. The germline V gene has CDR1 KGHSH and CDR2 LQKENI. The chain's CDR3 is CASSPAQVNSPLHF. CDR3 bases: TGTGCCAGCTCACCAGCCCAGGTTAATTCACCCCTCCACTTT.

Turning to this clonotype: One base away lies a much larger clone, so this may be a sequencing read error. The chain uses TRBV5-6 and TRBJ1-1; D ambiguous. Trimming stripped 2 bases from V and 0 bases from J, with 5 bases between. Germline V CDR1 and CDR2: SGHDT, YYEEEE. The CDR3 totals 13 residues. The CDR3 DNA reads TGTGCCAGCAGCTTCGAAGTGAACACTGAAGCTTTCTTT. Residues: CASSFEVNTEAFF.

At least ten counts were recorded for this clonotype. The chain employs TRBV15 and TRBJ2-7; TRBD1 matches at 7 bases. The CDR3 loop spans 15 amino acids. V lost 0 bases and J lost 0; bases outside the gene matches: 2. CDR1 is LNHNV and CDR2 is YYDKDF in the germline V gene (reference sequence). CDR3 in DNA: TGTGCCACCAGCAGAGATCCAGGGGGCTCCTACGAGCAGTACTTC. This sequence encodes CATSRDPGGSYEQYF. Looking up the rest from reference TRBV15 and TRBJ2-7 gives the full variable domain: DAMVIQNPRYQVTQFGKPVTLSCSQTLNHNVMYWYQQKSSQAPKLLFHYYDKDFNNEADTPDNFQSRRPNTSFCFLDIRSPGLGDTAMYLCATSRDPGGSYEQYFGPGTRLTVT.

Concerning this clonotype: Mismatch with germline at one junction end may stem from a read error. V is TRBV7-2 and J is TRBJ2-5, with D perhaps being TRBD1 or TRBD2 (5 bases each). The CDR3 runs 15 residues. Germline V gene sequence: CDR1 SGHTA, CDR2 FQGNSA. CDR3: CASSPTGPEAETQHF. DNA of the CDR3: TGTGCCAGCAGCCCGACGGGACCAGAGGCGGAGACCCAGCACTTC.

The table lists this clonotype with many counts. The J gene is TRBJ1-1, the V gene TRBV2; TRBD1 might be the D (6 bases). The CDR3 runs 13 residues. Germline V gene sequence: CDR1 SNHLY, CDR2 FYNNEI. V lost 5 bases and J 1 base, leaving 8 bases between the germline ends. For the CDR3, the DNA is TGTGCCAGCAGTTCACAGGGGAACACTGAAGCTTTCTTT. Translated, it gives CASSSQGNTEAFF.

Concerning this clonotype: It may be a read error: a sequence one base away is much more abundant. This chain links TRBV7-3 with TRBJ2-1; perhaps D is TRBD1 or TRBD2 (6 bases each). Germline loops: CDR1 SGHTA, CDR2 FQGTGA. CDR3 length equals 14 residues. Trimming left V 4 bases short and J 10 bases short, with 17 bases between. The CDR3 coding sequence is TGTGCCAGCAGCTCAACGCCTTACGGGGGCGAGCAGTTCTTC. Translated, it gives CASSSTPYGGEQFF.

CDR3: CASSFVETLFEQFF. The CDR3, as DNA: TGTGCCAGCAGTTTCGTTGAGACCCTCTTTGAGCAGTTCTTC. The chain combines TRBV12-3 or TRBV12-4 with TRBJ2-1; D unclear. V was shortened by 3 bases and J by 9 bases, with 15 bases between the two germline ends. The CDR3 is 14 residues long.

V and J are TRBV30 and TRBJ2-7, with D possibly matching TRBD1 (6 bases). Trimming pared 2 bases from V and 6 bases from J, leaving 17 bases between. This CDR3 region has 14 residues. The germline CDR1 and CDR2 sequences are GTSNPN and SVGIG (reference sequence). The CDR3 region has the DNA TGTGCCTGGAGTAGACTGGGGGCTTCCCGCGAGCAGTACTTC. It is translated as CAWSRLGASREQYF.

This clonotype was observed many times. This rearrangement joins TRBV20-1 to TRBJ2-1; TRBD2 matches 9 bases. In germline, CDR1 is DFQATT, CDR2 SNEGSKA (reference sequence). CDR3 size: 13 residues. The junction had 6 bases not matched to a gene; V was cut back by 6 bases and J by 6 bases. The CDR3 DNA reads as TGCAGTGCCAATAAGCGGGGGGTCAATGAGCAGTTCTTC. As protein: CSANKRGVNEQFF.

In its sample, this clonotype was seen many times. The chain is built from TRBV24-1 and TRBJ2-5, with TRBD2 matching 10 bases. This CDR3 spans 16 amino acids. With 3 bases clipped from V and 2 bases from J, the junction kept 5 bases outside the gene matches. In germline, CDR1 is KGHDR, CDR2 SFDVKD. The CDR3 DNA reads TGTGCCACCAGTGATCATAGCGGGGGGTTTCAAGAGACCCAGTACTTC. This sequence encodes CATSDHSGGFQETQYF.

This rearrangement joins TRBV6-5 to TRBJ1-5; D is possibly TRBD1 (6 bases). CDR3 length: 13 amino acids. Looked up from germline, CDR1 is MNHEY and CDR2 is SVGAGI. V was pared by 7 bases and J by 6 bases, with 13 bases between. The DNA of the CDR3 is TGTGCCAGCACAGGGGATAGGAGTCAGCCCCAGCATTTT. Protein sequence: CASTGDRSQPQHF.

At least ten counts were recorded for this clonotype. The chain uses TRBV7-6 and TRBJ2-7; 8 positions agree with TRBD1. J gave up 4 bases and V 4 bases, and 18 bases lay outside the gene matches. In germline, CDR1 is SGHVS, CDR2 FNYEAQ. The CDR3 is 18 residues long. DNA for the CDR3: TGTGCCAGCAGCTCCGAGGATAGGATGGACAGGGAAATGTACGAGCAGTACTTC. Protein sequence: CASSSEDRMDREMYEQYF.

This clonotype was recorded many times. The V and J genes are TRBV2 and TRBJ2-7; D is undetermined. Germline CDR1 reads SNHLY; CDR2 reads FYNNEI. V lost 7 bases and J 1 base, leaving 8 bases between the germline ends. This CDR3 is built from 12 residues. CDR3 in amino acids: CASMRQSYEQYF. As DNA, the CDR3 is TGTGCCAGCATGCGGCAATCCTACGAGCAGTACTTC.

This clonotype was found many times. The CDR3 protein is CASSLVGGATYEQYF. The DNA of the CDR3 is TGTGCCAGCAGCTTAGTCGGGGGGGCCACCTACGAGCAGTACTTC. The rearrangement links TRBV7-8 to TRBJ2-7; TRBD2 matches at 8 bases. This CDR3 comprises 15 residues. Germline V gives CDR1 SGHVS, CDR2 FQNEAQ. Trimming removed 1 base from V and 2 bases from J; junction bases left unmatched: 4.

For this clonotype: A much larger clone differs from this one at a single base, so this may be a read error. The chain carries TRBV20-1 and TRBJ2-7, with D perhaps TRBD1 or TRBD2 (6 bases each). CDR3 length: 14 amino acids. CDR1 and CDR2 from the germline V gene are DFQATT and SNEGSKA (reference sequence). V gave up 0 bases and J gave up 6 bases, with 15 bases separating them. CDR3 nucleotide sequence: TGCAGTGCTAGAGATAGGAGGGACACCTCCGAGCAGTACTTC. This codes for CSARDRRDTSEQYF.

This clonotype was detected a few times. The CDR3 loop reads CASSQVGGGGAQFF. The DNA for the CDR3 is TGCGCCAGCAGCCAAGTCGGGGGGGGAGGCGCTCAGTTCTTC. The chain joins TRBV4-1 to TRBJ2-1; TRBD2 matches at 8 bases. Per the germline V gene, CDR1 is MGHRA and CDR2 is YSYEKL. V gave up 1 base and J gave up 13 bases; unmatched junction bases: 9. This CDR3 comprises 14 residues.

This clonotype was detected ten times or more. The chain uses TRBV11-3 and TRBJ1-6, with 8 bases aligning to TRBD1. Trimming at V came to 5 bases and at J to 5 bases, leaving 8 bases not matched to a gene. The CDR3 runs 16 residues. From germline, CDR1 is SGHNT and CDR2 YENEEA. The CDR3: CASSPRTGPNNSPLHF. The CDR3 DNA reads TGTGCCAGCAGCCCCCGGACAGGGCCCAATAATTCACCCCTCCACTTT.

This clonotype was counted at least ten times. V and J are TRBV12-3 or TRBV12-4 and TRBJ1-2, with D tentatively TRBD1 (5 bases). The CDR3 has 14 amino acids. V lost 2 bases and J lost 4, with 11 bases in between. The CDR3 is CASSLRQSFYGYTF. CDR3 sequence (DNA): TGTGCCAGCAGTTTAAGACAGTCCTTCTATGGCTACACCTTC.

On this clonotype: A much larger clone lies a single base off, so this may be a read error. The CDR3 reads CSARGEGNEQFF. The CDR3 bases are TGCAGTGCGCGGGGGGAGGGAAATGAGCAGTTCTTC. The rearrangement uses TRBV20-1 and TRBJ2-1, with 8 bases matching TRBD2. CDR3 length: 12 residues. The germline V gene encodes CDR1 DFQATT and CDR2 SNEGSKA (reference sequence). V shed 6 bases and J 7 bases; nucleotides not matched to a gene: 5.

In this sample, this clonotype turned up many times. The chain combines TRBV4-2 with TRBJ1-6; the match to TRBD1 covers 9 bases. From germline, CDR1 is LGHNA and CDR2 YNFKEQ. Germline trimming cut 0 bases from V and 8 bases from J; bases unmatched to any gene: 5. The CDR3 extends over 16 amino acids. The CDR3 DNA reads TGTGCCAGCAGCCAAGATGCGGGACAGGGAGATTCACCCCTCCACTTT. Translation: CASSQDAGQGDSPLHF.

The table lists this clonotype with a count of one. The chain couples TRBV20-1 to TRBJ1-3; D is undetermined. CDR1 DFQATT and CDR2 SNEGSKA come from the germline V gene (reference sequence). The CDR3 covers 13 residues. V lost 3 bases and J 4 bases, leaving 10 bases between the germline ends. The CDR3 sequence is CSAREIAGNTIYF. The DNA for the CDR3 is TGCAGTGCTAGGGAAATAGCGGGAAACACCATATATTTT.

Ten or more counts support this clonotype. The chain has TRBV9 and TRBJ1-2; D unclear. The germline V gene has CDR1 SGDLS and CDR2 YYNGEE. V was trimmed by 0 bases and J by 4 bases, leaving 10 bases between them. The CDR3 is 14 residues long. DNA for the CDR3: TGTGCCAGCAGCGTAGCAGAGGAAATCTATGGCTACACCTTC. Amino acids: CASSVAEEIYGYTF.